The 4 T cell receptor beta chains presented below share a single source sample, sequenced in a study of blood T cells in healthy people across ages. A sample-barcoded 5' primer and a J-beta primer mix were used in a second PCR of roughly 6 to 11 cycles. TCRdb recomputed calls from the 5' RACE reads with MiXCR, one row per CDR3 protein. The sample carries about a million distinct CDR3 sequences, 45% to 60% recorded once. The material sequenced was blood. These TCRs come from a woman aged 55-69 years in good health.

This chain joins TRBV25-1 and TRBJ2-5, with D perhaps being TRBD1 or TRBD2 (5 bases each). Trimming pared 1 base from V and 5 bases from J, leaving 8 bases between. The CDR3 sequence is 13 residues long. Germline CDR1 reads MGHDK; CDR2 reads SYGVNS. CDR3 in amino acids: CASSEWGKETQYF. CDR3 coding DNA: TGTGCCAGCAGTGAATGGGGGAAGGAGACCCAGTACTTC.

V is TRBV5-6 and J is TRBJ2-3; D ambiguous. V gave up 4 bases and J gave up 6 bases, with 12 bases separating them. The CDR3 is 13 residues long. Germline V CDR1 and CDR2: SGHDT, YYEEEE. CDR3 sequence (DNA): TGTGCCAGCAGCGTGAAGACCTTCGATACGCAGTATTTT. The encoded protein is CASSVKTFDTQYF.

The chain links TRBV5-1 to TRBJ2-7, with 8 bases identical to TRBD1. Germline V CDR1 and CDR2: SGHRS, YFSETQ. Germline trimming cut 0 bases from V and 3 bases from J; bases unmatched to any gene: 5. The CDR3 loop spans 15 amino acids. The CDR3 reads CASSLVSGGNYEQYF. CDR3 sequence (DNA): TGCGCCAGCAGCTTGGTTTCAGGGGGCAACTACGAGCAGTACTTC.

This clonotype occurred a few times. The rearrangement joins TRBV27 to TRBJ1-5; D gene uncertain. This CDR3 region has 18 residues. Between the trimmed V and J ends, which lost 5 bases and 0 bases, there was a span of 20 bases. CDR1 and CDR2 (germline): MNHEY, SMNVEV (reference sequence). In DNA form, the CDR3 reads TGTGCCAGCAGTAAAGGGCCTTCTGGGATATATAGCAATCAGCCCCAGCATTTT. It specifies CASSKGPSGIYSNQPQHF.